This TCR beta chain was captured in a study of blood T cells in healthy people across ages. Study-level results: Investigators viewed diversity estimates from one million T cells as underestimates, the study reported.

The authors extracted at least 6 micrograms of total RNA per sample. This CDR3 is 14 amino acids long. With V trimmed by 6 bases and J by 6 bases, 6 bases remained unmatched. A second PCR of 7 to 11 cycles used a sample-barcoded 5' primer and a J-beta primer mix. CDR3-containing paired-end reads numbering at least 2.5 million came from each sample. Via MiXCR, TCRdb re-called the 5' RACE reads, giving one row per CDR3 protein. The sample lists about 2 million distinct CDR3 sequences, about 50% occurring once. As concerns this clonotype: Its antigen is currently unknown.

The source is a middle-aged woman in good health. The sample comprised blood. V usage is TRBV12-3 or TRBV12-4 and J usage is TRBJ2-1; 9 bases agree with TRBD2. Here the CDR3 reads CASRPSGRPNEQFF. DNA of the CDR3: TGTGCCAGCAGACCAAGCGGGAGGCCCAATGAGCAGTTCTTC.